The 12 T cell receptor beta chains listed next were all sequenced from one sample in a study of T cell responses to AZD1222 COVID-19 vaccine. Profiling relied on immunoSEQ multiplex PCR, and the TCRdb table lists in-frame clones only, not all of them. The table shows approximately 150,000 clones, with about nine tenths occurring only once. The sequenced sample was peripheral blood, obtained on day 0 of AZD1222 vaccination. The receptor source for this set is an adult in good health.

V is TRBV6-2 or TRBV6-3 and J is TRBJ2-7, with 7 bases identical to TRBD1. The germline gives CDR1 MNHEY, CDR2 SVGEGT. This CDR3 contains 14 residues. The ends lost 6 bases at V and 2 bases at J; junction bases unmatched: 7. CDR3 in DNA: TGTGCCAGCAGCTGGACAGGCCCCCCCTACGAGCAGTACTTC. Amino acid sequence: CASSWTGPPYEQYF.

This CDR3 is CASSQLGDTEAFF. The CDR3 nucleotides are TGTGCCAGCAGCCAACTAGGGGACACTGAAGCTTTCTTT. The V call is TRBV3-1 (or the pseudogene TRBV3-2), the J call TRBJ1-1, with D possibly TRBD1 on 5 matching bases. Deletions cut 2 bases from V and 3 bases from J, with 7 bases between. The CDR3 is 13 residues long. From germline, CDR1 is LGHDT and CDR2 YNNKEL (reference sequence).

The CDR3 here is CASSPGIYEQYF. In nucleotides, the CDR3 is TGTGCCAGCAGCCCCGGGATTTACGAGCAGTACTTC. This chain uses TRBV7-2 with TRBJ2-7; a weak D match, TRBD2 (5 bases). The V and J ends lost 5 bases and 4 bases respectively, with 9 bases between them. CDR1 and CDR2 (germline): SGHTA, FQGNSA. This CDR3 comprises 12 residues.

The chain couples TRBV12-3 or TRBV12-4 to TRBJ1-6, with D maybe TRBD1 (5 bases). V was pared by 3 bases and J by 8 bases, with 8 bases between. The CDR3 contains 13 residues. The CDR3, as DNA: TGTGCCAGCAGTTTCGACAGTTATTCACCCCTCCACTTT. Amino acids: CASSFDSYSPLHF.

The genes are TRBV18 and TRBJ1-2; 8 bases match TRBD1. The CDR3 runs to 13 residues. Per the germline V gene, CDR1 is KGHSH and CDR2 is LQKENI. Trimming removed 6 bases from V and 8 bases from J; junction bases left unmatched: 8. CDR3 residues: CASSADRALGYTF. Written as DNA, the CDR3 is TGTGCCAGCTCGGCGGACAGGGCCCTCGGCTACACCTTC.

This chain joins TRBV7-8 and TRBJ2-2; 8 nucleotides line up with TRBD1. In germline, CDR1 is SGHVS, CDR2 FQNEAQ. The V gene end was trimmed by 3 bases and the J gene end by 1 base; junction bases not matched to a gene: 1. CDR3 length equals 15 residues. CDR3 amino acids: CASSLGTGNTGELFF. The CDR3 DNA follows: TGTGCCAGCAGCTTGGGGACAGGGAACACCGGGGAGCTGTTTTTT.

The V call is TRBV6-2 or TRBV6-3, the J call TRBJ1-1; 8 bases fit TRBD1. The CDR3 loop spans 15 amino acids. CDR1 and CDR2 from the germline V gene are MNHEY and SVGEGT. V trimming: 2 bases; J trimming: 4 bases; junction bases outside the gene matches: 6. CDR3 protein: CASSYQGARSTEAFF. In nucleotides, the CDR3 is TGTGCCAGCAGTTACCAGGGGGCGCGTTCCACTGAAGCTTTCTTT.

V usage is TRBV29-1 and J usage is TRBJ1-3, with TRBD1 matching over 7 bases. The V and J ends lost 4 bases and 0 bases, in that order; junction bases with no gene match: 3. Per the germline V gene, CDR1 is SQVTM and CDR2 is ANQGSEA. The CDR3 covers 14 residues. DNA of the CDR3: TGCAGCGTTGGAGGGACAGACTCTGGAAACACCATATATTTT. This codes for CSVGGTDSGNTIYF.

CDR3 DNA: TGCGCCAGCAGCAGGTCCGGACAGGGAACCTACAATGAGCAGTTCTTC. Its translation: CASSRSGQGTYNEQFF. The genes are TRBV5-1 and TRBJ2-1; 8 nucleotides align to TRBD1. Germline trimming cut 4 bases from V and 2 bases from J; bases unmatched to any gene: 8. Germline loops: CDR1 SGHRS, CDR2 YFSETQ. The CDR3 loop spans 16 amino acids.

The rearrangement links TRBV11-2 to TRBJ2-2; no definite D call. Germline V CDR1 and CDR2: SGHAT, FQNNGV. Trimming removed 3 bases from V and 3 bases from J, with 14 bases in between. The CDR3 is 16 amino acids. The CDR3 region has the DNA TGTGCCAGCAGCTTGATGGGCAGAAGGGACACCGGGGAGCTGTTTTTT. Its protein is CASSLMGRRDTGELFF. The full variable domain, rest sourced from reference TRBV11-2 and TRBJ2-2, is EAGVAQSPRYKIIEKRQSVAFWCNPISGHATLYWYQQILGQGPKLLIQFQNNGVVDDSQLPKDRFSAERLKGVDSTLKIQPAKLEDSAVYLCASSLMGRRDTGELFFGEGSRLTVL.

Written as DNA, the CDR3 is TGCGCCAGCAGCTCTCGAATTAGCGGGGCCGCGGGGGAGACCCAGTACTTC. Encoded protein: CASSSRISGAAGETQYF. The chain joins TRBV5-1 to TRBJ2-5, with 8 bases fitting TRBD2. This CDR3 has 17 amino acids. Germline CDR1 is SGHRS and CDR2 is YFSETQ. Trimming at V came to 3 bases and at J to 5 bases, leaving 15 bases not matched to a gene.

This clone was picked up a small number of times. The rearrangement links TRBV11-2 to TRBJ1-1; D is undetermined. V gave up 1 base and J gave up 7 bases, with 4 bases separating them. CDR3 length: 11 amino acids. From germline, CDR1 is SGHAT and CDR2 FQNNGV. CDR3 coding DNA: TGTGCCAGCAGCTTAGTTTATGAAGCTTTCTTT. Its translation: CASSLVYEAFF.